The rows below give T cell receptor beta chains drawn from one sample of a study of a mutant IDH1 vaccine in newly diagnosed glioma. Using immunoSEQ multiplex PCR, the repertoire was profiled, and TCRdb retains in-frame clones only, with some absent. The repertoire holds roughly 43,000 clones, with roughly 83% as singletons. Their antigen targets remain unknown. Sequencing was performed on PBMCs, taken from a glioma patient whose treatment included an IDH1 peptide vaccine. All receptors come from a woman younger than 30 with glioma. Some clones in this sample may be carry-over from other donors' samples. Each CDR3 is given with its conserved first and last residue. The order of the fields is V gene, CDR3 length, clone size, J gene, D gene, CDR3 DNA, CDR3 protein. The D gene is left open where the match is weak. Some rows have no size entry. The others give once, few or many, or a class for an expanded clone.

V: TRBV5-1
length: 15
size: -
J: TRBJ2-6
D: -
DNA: TGCGCCAGCAGCGCCGTGGGCTCTGGGGCCAACGTCCTGACTTTC
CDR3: CASSAVGSGANVLTF

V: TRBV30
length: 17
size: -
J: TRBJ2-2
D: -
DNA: TGTGCCTGGGGGGGGGAGAAGACAGGGATAGGCACCGGGGAGCTGTTTTTT
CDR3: CAWGGEKTGIGTGELFF

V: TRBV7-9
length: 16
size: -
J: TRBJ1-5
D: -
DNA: TGTGCCAGCAGCTCGATAATACAGGGTATGGGATCCCCCCAGCATTTT
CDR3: CASSSIIQGMGSPQHF

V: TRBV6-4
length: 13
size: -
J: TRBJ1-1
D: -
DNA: TGTGCCAGCAGTCCGGGGACTAACACTGAAGCTTTCTTT
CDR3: CASSPGTNTEAFF

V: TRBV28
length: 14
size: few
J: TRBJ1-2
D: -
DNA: TGTGCCAGCAGTTTAACCAATCTAATCTATGGCTACACCTTC
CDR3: CASSLTNLIYGYTF

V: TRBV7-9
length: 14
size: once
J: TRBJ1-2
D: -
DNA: TGTGCCAGCAGCTTACAGGGACAAGGGTTTGGCTACACCTTC
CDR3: CASSLQGQGFGYTF

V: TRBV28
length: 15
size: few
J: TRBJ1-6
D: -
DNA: TGTGCCAGCATGGGTGGTTTTCCGGGGTGGCCACCCCTCCACTTT
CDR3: CASMGGFPGWPPLHF

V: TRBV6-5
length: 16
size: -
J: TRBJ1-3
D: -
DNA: TGTGCCAGCAGTTACTGGGGTGGGGACTCTGGAAACACCATATATTTT
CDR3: CASSYWGGDSGNTIYF

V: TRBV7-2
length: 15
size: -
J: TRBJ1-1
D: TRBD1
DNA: TGTGCCAGCAGCTTAAGTGCAGGGGGCCACACTGAAGCTTTCTTT
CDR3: CASSLSAGGHTEAFF

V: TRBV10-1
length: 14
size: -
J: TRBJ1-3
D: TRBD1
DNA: TGCGCCAGCCATGTACAGGGGAAGTTATACACCATATATTTT
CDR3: CASHVQGKLYTIYF

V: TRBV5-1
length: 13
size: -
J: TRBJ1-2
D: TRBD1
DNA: TGCGCCAGCAGCCGGGACAGCTACTATGGCTACACCTTC
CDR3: CASSRDSYYGYTF

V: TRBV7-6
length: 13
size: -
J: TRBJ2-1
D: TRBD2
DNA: TGTGCCAGCAGCGGACTAGACAGAAATGAGCAGTTCTTC
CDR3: CASSGLDRNEQFF

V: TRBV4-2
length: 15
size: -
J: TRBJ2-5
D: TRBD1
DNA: TGTGCCAGCAGCCCCGAGCAGGGGGCGGAAGAGACCCAGTACTTC
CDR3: CASSPEQGAEETQYF

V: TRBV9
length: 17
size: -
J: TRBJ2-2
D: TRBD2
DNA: TGTGCCAGCAGCCCAAAGAGACTAGCGAGGGGCACCGGGGAGCTGTTTTTT
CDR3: CASSPKRLARGTGELFF

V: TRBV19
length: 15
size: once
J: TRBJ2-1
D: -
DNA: TGTGCCAGTAGTATTTTCTTCGACTTGTACAATGAGCAGTTCTTC
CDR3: CASSIFFDLYNEQFF

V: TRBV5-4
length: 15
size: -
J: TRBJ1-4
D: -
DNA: TGTGCCAGCAGCTCAGGGGCCGGGACTAATGAAAAACTGTTTTTT
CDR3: CASSSGAGTNEKLFF

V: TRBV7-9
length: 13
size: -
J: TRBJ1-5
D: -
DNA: TGTGCCAGCAGCTTAGCGGAGCGTCAGCCCCAGCATTTT
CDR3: CASSLAERQPQHF

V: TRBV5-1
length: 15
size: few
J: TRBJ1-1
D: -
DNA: TGCGCCAGCAGCTATTACAGTTCGTTGAACACTGAAGCTTTCTTT
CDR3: CASSYYSSLNTEAFF

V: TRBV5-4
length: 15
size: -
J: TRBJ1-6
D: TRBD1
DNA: TGTGCCAGCAGCTCTGACAGGGTATCCGGCTCACCCCTCCACTTT
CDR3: CASSSDRVSGSPLHF

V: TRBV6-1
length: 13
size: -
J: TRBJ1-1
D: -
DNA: TGTGCCAGCAGTCTGAAGAGGACGGGGGAAGCTTTCTTT
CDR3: CASSLKRTGEAFF

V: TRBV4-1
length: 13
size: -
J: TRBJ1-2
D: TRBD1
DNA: TGCGCCAGCAGCCCCCCAGGGGGGGGTGGCTACACCTTC
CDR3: CASSPPGGGGYTF

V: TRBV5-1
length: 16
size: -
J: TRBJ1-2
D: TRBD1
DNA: TGCGCCAGCAGCTCGGCTGCCGGGACAGGGGACTATGGCTACACCTTC
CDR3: CASSSAAGTGDYGYTF

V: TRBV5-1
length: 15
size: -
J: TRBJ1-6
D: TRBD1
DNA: TGCGCCAGCAGTGACAGGCAGGGGGATAATTCACCCCTCCACTTT
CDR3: CASSDRQGDNSPLHF

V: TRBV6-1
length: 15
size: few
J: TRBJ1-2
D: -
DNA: TGTGCCAGCAGTGAACAGAGGGTTACTAACTATGGCTACACCTTC
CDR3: CASSEQRVTNYGYTF

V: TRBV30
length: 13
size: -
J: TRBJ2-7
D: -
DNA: TGTGCCTGGAACTCGCAGGCAATGGGCGAGCAGTACTTC
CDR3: CAWNSQAMGEQYF

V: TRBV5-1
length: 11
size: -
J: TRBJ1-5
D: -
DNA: TGCGCCAGCAGCTTAGGTCAGCCCCAGCATTTT
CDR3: CASSLGQPQHF

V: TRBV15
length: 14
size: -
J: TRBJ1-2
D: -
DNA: TGTGCCACCAGCAGAGATGTGGGTTCCTATGGCTACACCTTC
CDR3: CATSRDVGSYGYTF

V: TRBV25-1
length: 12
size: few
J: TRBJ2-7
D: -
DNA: TGTGCCAGCAGTGATGCTGGCAACGAGCAGTACTTC
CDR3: CASSDAGNEQYF

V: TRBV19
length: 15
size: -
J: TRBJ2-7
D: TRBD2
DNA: TGTGCCAGTAGCTCCGGACTAGCGGGGACCTACGAGCAGTACTTC
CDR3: CASSSGLAGTYEQYF

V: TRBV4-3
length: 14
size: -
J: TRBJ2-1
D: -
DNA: TGCGCCAGCAGCCAAGAATGGGGTTCCAATGAGCAGTTCTTC
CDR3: CASSQEWGSNEQFF

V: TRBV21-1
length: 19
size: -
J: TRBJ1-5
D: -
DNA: TGTGCCAGCAGCAAAATCTTGAGTTGGACAGGCCATAGCAATCAGCCCCAGCATTTT
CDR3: CASSKILSWTGHSNQPQHF

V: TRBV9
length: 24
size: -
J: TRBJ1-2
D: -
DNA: TGTGCCAGCAGCGCACAGGCCTCATCTAACTATGGCTACGGGGGGGCCTCATCTAACTATGGCTACACCTTC
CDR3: CASSAQASSNYGYGGASSNYGYTF

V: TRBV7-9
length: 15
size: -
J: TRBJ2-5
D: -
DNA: TGTGCCAGCCGAACTTATTCTGAGCGGAAAGAGACCCAGTACTTC
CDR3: CASRTYSERKETQYF

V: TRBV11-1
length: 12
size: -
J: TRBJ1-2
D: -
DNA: TGTGCCAGCAGCTTAGTCTTCGATGGCTACACCTTC
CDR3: CASSLVFDGYTF

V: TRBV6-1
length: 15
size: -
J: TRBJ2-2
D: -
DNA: TGTGCCAGCAGTGAAGATCGGGTCCCCACCGGGGAGCTGTTTTTT
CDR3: CASSEDRVPTGELFF

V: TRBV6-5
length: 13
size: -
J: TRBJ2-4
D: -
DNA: TGTGCGAGCTGGGCGGCGGGCGTAAACATTCAGTACTTC
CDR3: CASWAAGVNIQYF

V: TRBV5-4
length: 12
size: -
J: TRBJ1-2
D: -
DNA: TGTGCCAGCAGCTTAGGGAGAAATGGCTACACCTTC
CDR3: CASSLGRNGYTF

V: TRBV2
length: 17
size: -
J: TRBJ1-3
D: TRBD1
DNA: TGTGCCAGCAGCCCCGCCCAGGACAGGTTCTTTTCGTACACCATATATTTT
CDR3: CASSPAQDRFFSYTIYF

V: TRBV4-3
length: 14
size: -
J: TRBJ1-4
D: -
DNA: TGCGCCAGCAGCCGCGGGACCGTTAATGAAAAACTGTTTTTT
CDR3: CASSRGTVNEKLFF

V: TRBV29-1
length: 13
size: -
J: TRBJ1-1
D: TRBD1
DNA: TGCAGCGTTGCGCACAGGGGCGACACTGAAGCTTTCTTT
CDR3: CSVAHRGDTEAFF

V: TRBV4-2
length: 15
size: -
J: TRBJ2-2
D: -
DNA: TGTGCCAGCAGCCAAGCAGCCGGAAACACCGGGGAGCTGTTTTTT
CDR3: CASSQAAGNTGELFF

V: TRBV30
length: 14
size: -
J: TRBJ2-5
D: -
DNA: TGTGCCTGGCGGAGCAGGGGACGGCAAGAGACCCAGTACTTC
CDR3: CAWRSRGRQETQYF

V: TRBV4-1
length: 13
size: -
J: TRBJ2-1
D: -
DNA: TGCGCCAGCAGCCAAGATCTGGGGAGTGAGCAGTTCTTC
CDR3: CASSQDLGSEQFF

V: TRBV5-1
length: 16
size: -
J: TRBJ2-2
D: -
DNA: TGCGCCAGCAGCTTGGGGCTAGCGCAGAACACCGGGGAGCTGTTTTTT
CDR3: CASSLGLAQNTGELFF

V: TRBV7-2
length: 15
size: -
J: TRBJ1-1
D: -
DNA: TGTGCCAGCAGCTTAGTGGGGAACGGGTACACTGAAGCTTTCTTT
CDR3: CASSLVGNGYTEAFF

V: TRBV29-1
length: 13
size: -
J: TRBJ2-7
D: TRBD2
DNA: TGCAGCGTCCGAGCGGGAGGGGCCAACGAGCAGTACTTC
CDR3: CSVRAGGANEQYF

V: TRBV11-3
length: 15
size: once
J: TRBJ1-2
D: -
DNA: TGTGCCAGCTATTGGCGGGCAGCGGATATATATGGCTACACCTTC
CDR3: CASYWRAADIYGYTF

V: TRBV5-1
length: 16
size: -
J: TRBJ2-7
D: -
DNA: TGCGCCAGCAGCTTGGAAGCCGGGACACCTACCTACGAGCAGTACTTC
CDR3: CASSLEAGTPTYEQYF

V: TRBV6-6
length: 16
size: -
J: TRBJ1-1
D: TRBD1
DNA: TGTGCCAGCAGTAACCCAGCCGGGACAGGGACGGTTGAAGCTTTCTTT
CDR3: CASSNPAGTGTVEAFF

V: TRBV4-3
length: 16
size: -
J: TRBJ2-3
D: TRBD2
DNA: TGCGCCAGCAGCCAAGTTTTTAGCGGGGGGGCCGATACGCAGTATTTT
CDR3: CASSQVFSGGADTQYF

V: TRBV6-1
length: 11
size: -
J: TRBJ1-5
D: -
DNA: TGTGCCAGCGACAGTAATCAGCCCCAGCATTTT
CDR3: CASDSNQPQHF

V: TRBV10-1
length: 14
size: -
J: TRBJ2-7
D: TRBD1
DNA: TGCGCCAGCAGTGAGGACAGGGGCTCCTACGAGCAGTACTTC
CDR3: CASSEDRGSYEQYF

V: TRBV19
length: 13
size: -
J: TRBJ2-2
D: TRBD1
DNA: TGTGCCAGTAGGGTGGGACAGGGCGGGGAGCTGTTTTTT
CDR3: CASRVGQGGELFF

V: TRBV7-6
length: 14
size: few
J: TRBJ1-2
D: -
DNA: TGTGCCAGCAGCTTAGCGGCGAGCTCGAGTGGCTACACCTTC
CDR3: CASSLAASSSGYTF

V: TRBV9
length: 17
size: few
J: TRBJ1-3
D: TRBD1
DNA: TGTGCCAGCAGCGTAGGGGGACAGGCCAGCTCTGGAAACACCATATATTTT
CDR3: CASSVGGQASSGNTIYF

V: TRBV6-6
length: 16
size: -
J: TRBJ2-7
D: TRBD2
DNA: TGTGCCAGCAGTTACCCGACTAGCGGGCCAACCTACGAGCAGTACTTC
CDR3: CASSYPTSGPTYEQYF

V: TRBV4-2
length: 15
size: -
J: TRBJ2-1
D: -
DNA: TGTGCCAGCAGCCAGCACGCAAGGTCCTACAATGAGCAGTTCTTC
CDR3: CASSQHARSYNEQFF

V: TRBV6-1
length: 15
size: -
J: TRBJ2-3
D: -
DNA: TGTGCCAGCATCGCCTACCACGGAGGGACAGATACGCAGTATTTT
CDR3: CASIAYHGGTDTQYF

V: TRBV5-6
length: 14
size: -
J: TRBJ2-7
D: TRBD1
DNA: TGTGCCAGCAGTAACGGACAGGGCTTCTACGAGCAGTACTTC
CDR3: CASSNGQGFYEQYF